These T cell receptor beta chains were read from a single sample in a study of blood T cells in healthy people across ages. TCRdb ran MiXCR on the 5' RACE reads and lists one entry per CDR3 protein. The sample records some 1,800,000 distinct CDR3 sequences, 39% being singletons. What was sequenced was blood. These receptors were collected from a human donor in good health. CDR3s include the opening cysteine and the closing phenylalanine or tryptophan. A D gene is named only where the DNA matches it firmly. A row's size may be missing; if present it is once, few, many or a size class.

.,TRBJ2-1,.,TRBV4-2,TGTGCCAGCAGCCAAGTTTCTGAGGGCTGGAATGAGCAGTTCTTC,CASSQVSEGWNEQFF
.,TRBJ2-3,TRBD2,TRBV27,TGTGCCAGCAGTTCCTGGACTAGCGGGGGGGCCGTACATGACACAGATACGCAGTATTTT,CASSSWTSGGAVHDTDTQYF
few,TRBJ1-2,TRBD1,TRBV5-1,TGCGCCAGCAGCTCAACGGGACAGAACTCCTATGGCTACACCTTC,CASSSTGQNSYGYTF
.,TRBJ1-2,TRBD1,TRBV29-1,TGCAGCGTTACGGGGACAGTTCCAGGGGACTATGGCTACACCTTC,CSVTGTVPGDYGYTF
.,TRBJ2-7,.,TRBV10-3,TGTGCCATCAGTGAACTGGGTGGCGAGCAGTACTTC,CAISELGGEQYF
.,TRBJ2-1,TRBD2,TRBV2,TGTGCCAGCGGGACTAGTCATGGCAATGAGCAGTTCTTC,CASGTSHGNEQFF
.,TRBJ2-7,.,TRBV4-1,TGCGCCAGCAGCCAACCCCATTTCGGCTTAAGGGGGGTCGTCTACGAGCAGTACTTC,CASSQPHFGLRGVVYEQYF
.,TRBJ2-2,.,TRBV5-1,TGCGCCAGCAGCTTGGAAGAGGAGCTGTTTTTT,CASSLEEELFF
.,TRBJ1-2,TRBD1,TRBV5-6,TGTGCCAGCAGCTACTCATCATGGGGACAGTTTAATGGCTACACCTTC,CASSYSSWGQFNGYTF
.,TRBJ2-7,.,TRBV29-1,TGCAGCGGAGCCGGGAATCAAGAGACCCAGTACTTT,CSGAGNQETQYF
.,TRBJ2-4,.,TRBV12-3/TRBV12-4,TGTGCCAGCAGTCTCGGACTAGGAGGGGGGCAGTACTTC,CASSLGLGGGQYF
.,TRBJ2-2,.,TRBV12-3/TRBV12-4,TGTGCCAGCAATCTCCCAGGGGGGCCCCAAGGGAACACCGGGGAGCTGTTTTTT,CASNLPGGPQGNTGELFF
.,TRBJ2-4,.,TRBV4-3,TGCGCCAGCAGCCAAGGCTTAATCAGGGGATGGGCCAAAAACATTCAGTACTTC,CASSQGLIRGWAKNIQYF
.,TRBJ2-4,.,TRBV5-6,TGTGCCAGCAGCTTGGTTGGGATAAAAAACATTCAGTACTTC,CASSLVGIKNIQYF
.,TRBJ2-2,.,TRBV7-3,TGTGCCAGCAGCTTAACGGGGGCTCTGGAGGTCGGGGAGCTGTTTTTT,CASSLTGALEVGELFF
few,TRBJ2-1,TRBD1,TRBV9,TGTGCCAGCAGCATAAATCTCGACAGGGGGCAGGGGCACAATGAGCAGTTCTTC,CASSINLDRGQGHNEQFF
.,TRBJ2-7,.,TRBV2,TGTGCCAGCATGACGGGGGTATCCTACGAGCAGTACTTC,CASMTGVSYEQYF
.,TRBJ2-1,.,TRBV28,TGTGCCAGCAGTCTACAGGGGGGGTCGATAACCTACAATGAGCGGTTCTTC,CASSLQGGSITYNERFF
.,TRBJ2-5,TRBD1,TRBV5-1,TGCGCCAGCGGACCGGACAGGGGGTCAAAGACCCAGTACTTC,CASGPDRGSKTQYF
.,TRBJ2-3,.,TRBV18,TGTGCCAGCTCACCCGTACTGAGCACAGATACGCAGTATTTT,CASSPVLSTDTQYF
few,TRBJ1-2,TRBD1,TRBV4-2,TGTGCCAGCAGCCAAGAGGACAGGGGAGGGCTAGGAGGCTACACCTTC,CASSQEDRGGLGGYTF
.,TRBJ2-4,TRBD2,TRBV6-5,TGCGCCGCGAGGGGACTAGTTTACAATGAGCAGTACTTC,CAARGLVYNEQYF
few,TRBJ2-7,TRBD1,TRBV29-1,TGCAGCGTTGGTCAGGGGGTCGCCTACGAGCAGTACTTC,CSVGQGVAYEQYF
.,TRBJ1-1,.,TRBV12-3/TRBV12-4,TGTGCCAGCAGTTTACCCCTACAGGCTGAAGCTTTCTTT,CASSLPLQAEAFF
.,TRBJ2-5,TRBD1,TRBV7-8,TGTGCCAGCAGCTCACACAGGGGCGAGGAGACCCAGTACTTC,CASSSHRGEETQYF
few,TRBJ1-2,TRBD1,TRBV9,TGTGCCAGCAGCCACAGCCTGACAGGGGACTACGGCTACACCTTC,CASSHSLTGDYGYTF
.,TRBJ2-7,TRBD2,TRBV20-1,TGCAGTGCTATTAGCGGGGGGGGGTTATACGAGCAGTACTTC,CSAISGGGLYEQYF
.,TRBJ1-2,.,TRBV7-2,TGTGCCAGCAGCCCTAGAGCCAGGAACTATGGCTACACCTTC,CASSPRARNYGYTF
.,TRBJ1-2,.,TRBV2,TGTGCCAGCAGTCAGGGACTAGCGAGTGGCTACACCTTC,CASSQGLASGYTF
.,TRBJ2-7,.,TRBV12-3/TRBV12-4,TGTGCCAGCAGTCTGGGGAACGGCTACGAGCAGTACTTC,CASSLGNGYEQYF
.,TRBJ2-7,TRBD2,TRBV28,TGTGCCAGCGATCAGGGAGGGACCTACGAGCAGTACTTC,CASDQGGTYEQYF
.,TRBJ1-6,TRBD1,TRBV4-2,TGTGCCAGCAGCCAAGAAACAGGGGGGGATAATTCACCCCTCCACTTT,CASSQETGGDNSPLHF